This T cell receptor (beta chain) appears in the sequencing data of a study of blood T cell repertoires in COVID-19. The germline V gene encodes CDR1 SGHKS and CDR2 YYEKEE (reference sequence). Deletions cut 0 bases from V and 5 bases from J, with 11 bases between. This CDR3 is 14 amino acids long. Here immunoSEQ multiplex PCR was the method, and the copy in TCRdb shows in-frame clones only, minus some. The repertoire consists of about 340,000 clones, with around nine tenths occurring once and the leading ten covering around 7.5%. Sequencing was done on a sample of peripheral blood. V is TRBV5-5 and J is TRBJ1-1; perhaps TRBD1 as D (5 bases). This TCR was recovered from a woman aged 60 to 75 with COVID-19, enrolled during active disease. As DNA, the CDR3 is TGTGCCAGCAGCTTGGTAGCGGGGACGACTGAAGCTTTCTTT. As protein: CASSLVAGTTEAFF.